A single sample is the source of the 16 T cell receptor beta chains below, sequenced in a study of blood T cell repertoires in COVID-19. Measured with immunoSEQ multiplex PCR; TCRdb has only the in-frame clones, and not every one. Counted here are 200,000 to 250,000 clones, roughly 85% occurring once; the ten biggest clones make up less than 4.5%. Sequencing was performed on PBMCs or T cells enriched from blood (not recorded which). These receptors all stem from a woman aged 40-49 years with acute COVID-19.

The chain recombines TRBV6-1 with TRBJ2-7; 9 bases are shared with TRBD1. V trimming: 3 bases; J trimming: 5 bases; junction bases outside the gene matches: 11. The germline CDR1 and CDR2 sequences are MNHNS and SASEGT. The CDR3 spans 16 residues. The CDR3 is CASSERWGDRDHEQYF. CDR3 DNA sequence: TGTGCCAGCAGTGAGAGGTGGGGGGACAGGGACCACGAGCAGTACTTC.

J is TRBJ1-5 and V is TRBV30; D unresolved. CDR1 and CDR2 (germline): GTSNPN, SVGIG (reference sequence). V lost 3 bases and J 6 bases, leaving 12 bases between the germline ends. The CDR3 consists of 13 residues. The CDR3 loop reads CAWSRQGSQPQHF. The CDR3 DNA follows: TGTGCCTGGAGCAGACAAGGGAGTCAGCCCCAGCATTTT.

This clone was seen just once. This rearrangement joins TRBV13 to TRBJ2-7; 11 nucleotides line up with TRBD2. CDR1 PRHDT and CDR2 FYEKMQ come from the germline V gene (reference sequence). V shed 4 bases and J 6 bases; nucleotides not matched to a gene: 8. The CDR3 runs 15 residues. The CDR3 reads CASSSVLAGGTEQYF. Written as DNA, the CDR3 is TGTGCCAGCAGCTCGGTTCTAGCGGGGGGTACCGAGCAGTACTTC.

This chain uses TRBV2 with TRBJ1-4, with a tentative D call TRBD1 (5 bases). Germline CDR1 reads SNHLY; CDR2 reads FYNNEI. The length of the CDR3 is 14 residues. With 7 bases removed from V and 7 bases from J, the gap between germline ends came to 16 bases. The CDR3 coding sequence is TGTGCCAGCAAGGGGCAGCCCGGTGGTGAAAAACTGTTTTTT. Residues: CASKGQPGGEKLFF.

CDR3 amino acids: CATRTENSPLHF. CDR3 sequence (DNA): TGTGCCACCCGGACAGAGAATTCACCCCTCCACTTT. The chain recombines TRBV15 with TRBJ1-6; D might be TRBD1 (6 bases). The length of the CDR3 is 12 residues. V was shortened by 8 bases and J by 7 bases, with 9 bases between the two germline ends. Germline CDR1 LNHNV, CDR2 YYDKDF (reference sequence).

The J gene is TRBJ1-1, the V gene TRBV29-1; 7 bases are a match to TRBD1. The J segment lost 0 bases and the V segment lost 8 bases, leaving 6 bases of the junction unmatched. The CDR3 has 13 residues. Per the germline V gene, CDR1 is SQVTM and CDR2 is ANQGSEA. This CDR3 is CSSRQGMNTEAFF. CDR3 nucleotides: TGCAGCTCCCGACAGGGAATGAACACTGAAGCTTTCTTT.

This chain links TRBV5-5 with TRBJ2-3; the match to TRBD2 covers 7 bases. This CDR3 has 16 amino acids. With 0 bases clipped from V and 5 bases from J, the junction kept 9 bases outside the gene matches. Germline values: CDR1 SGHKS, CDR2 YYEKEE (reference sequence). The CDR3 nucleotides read TGTGCCAGCAGCTTGGCCTCGGGGGGAACACAAGATACGCAGTATTTT. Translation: CASSLASGGTQDTQYF.

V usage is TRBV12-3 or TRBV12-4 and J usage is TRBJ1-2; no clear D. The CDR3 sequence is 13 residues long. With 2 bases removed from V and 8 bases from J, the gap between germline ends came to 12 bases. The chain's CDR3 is CASSLLGSGGYTF. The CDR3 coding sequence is TGTGCCAGCAGTTTACTAGGTTCCGGGGGCTACACCTTC.

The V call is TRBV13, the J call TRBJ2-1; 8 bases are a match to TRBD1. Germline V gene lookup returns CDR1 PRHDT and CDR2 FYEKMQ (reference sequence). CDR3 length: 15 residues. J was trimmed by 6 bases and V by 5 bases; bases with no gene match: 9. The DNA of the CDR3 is TGTGCCAGCAGCCAGGACAGGGTGGATTTCAATGAGCAGTTCTTC. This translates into CASSQDRVDFNEQFF.

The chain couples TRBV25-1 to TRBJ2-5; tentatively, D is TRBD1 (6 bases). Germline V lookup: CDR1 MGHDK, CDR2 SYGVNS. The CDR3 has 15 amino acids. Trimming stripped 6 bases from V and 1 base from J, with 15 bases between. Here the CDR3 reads CASSTGFSRQETQYF. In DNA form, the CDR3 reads TGTGCCAGCAGCACAGGGTTTTCGCGCCAAGAGACCCAGTACTTC.

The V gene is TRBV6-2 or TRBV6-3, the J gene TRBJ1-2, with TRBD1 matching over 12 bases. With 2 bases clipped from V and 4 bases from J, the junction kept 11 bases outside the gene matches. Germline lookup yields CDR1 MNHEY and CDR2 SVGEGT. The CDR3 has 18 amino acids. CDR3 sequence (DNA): TGTGCCAGCAGTTACGGAATCGGGACAGGGGGCTTGATCTATGGCTACACCTTC. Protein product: CASSYGIGTGGLIYGYTF.

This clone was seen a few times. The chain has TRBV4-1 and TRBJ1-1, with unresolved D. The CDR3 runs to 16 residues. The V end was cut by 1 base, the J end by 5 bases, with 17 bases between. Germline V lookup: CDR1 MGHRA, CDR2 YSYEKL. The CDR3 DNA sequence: TGCGCCAGCAGCCAAGGGCCGGTCCCGGGATGGACTGAAGCTTTCTTT. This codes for CASSQGPVPGWTEAFF.

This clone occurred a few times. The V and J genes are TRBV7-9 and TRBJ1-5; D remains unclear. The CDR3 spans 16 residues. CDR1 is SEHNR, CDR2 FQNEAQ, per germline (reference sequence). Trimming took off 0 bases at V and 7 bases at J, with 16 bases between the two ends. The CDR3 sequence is CASSLADVRGGQPQHF. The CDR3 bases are TGTGCCAGCAGCTTAGCGGATGTACGGGGAGGACAGCCCCAGCATTTT.

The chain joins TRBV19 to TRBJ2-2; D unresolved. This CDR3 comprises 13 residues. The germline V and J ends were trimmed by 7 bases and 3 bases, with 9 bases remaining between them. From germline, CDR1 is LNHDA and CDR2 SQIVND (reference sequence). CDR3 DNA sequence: TGTGCCAGTAATCGAGGAGACACCGGGGAGCTGTTTTTT. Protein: CASNRGDTGELFF.

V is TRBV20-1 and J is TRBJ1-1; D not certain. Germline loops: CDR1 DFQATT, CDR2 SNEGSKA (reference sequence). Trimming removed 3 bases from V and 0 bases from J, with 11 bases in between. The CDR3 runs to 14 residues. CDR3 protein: CSASTADMNTEAFF. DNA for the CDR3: TGCAGTGCTAGTACCGCAGACATGAACACTGAAGCTTTCTTT.

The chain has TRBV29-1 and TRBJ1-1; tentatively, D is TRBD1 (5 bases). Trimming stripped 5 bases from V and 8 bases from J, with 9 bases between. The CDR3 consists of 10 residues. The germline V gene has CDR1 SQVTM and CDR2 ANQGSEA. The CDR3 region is CSVLGGEAFF. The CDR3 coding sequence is TGCAGCGTTCTCGGGGGAGAAGCTTTCTTT.